The 12 T cell receptor beta chains below come from one sample, sequenced in a study of T cell responses to AZD1222 COVID-19 vaccine. The assay was immunoSEQ multiplex PCR, and TCRdb's table has in-frame clones only and misses some. In the table there are around 150,000 clones, roughly 92% of which are singletons. The sequencing here drew on peripheral blood, taken 28 days after the second AZD1222 dose. All receptors derive from an adult who received the AZD1222 COVID-19 vaccine.

CDR3 sequence (DNA): TGTGCCAGCAGTTACAGCTGGACTAGCGGGGGCTACGAGCAGTACTTC. Protein sequence: CASSYSWTSGGYEQYF. The V and J genes are TRBV6-5 and TRBJ2-7; 13 bases line up with TRBD2. CDR3 length equals 16 residues. The J segment lost 3 bases and the V segment lost 2 bases, leaving 4 bases of the junction unmatched. Germline lookup yields CDR1 MNHEY and CDR2 SVGAGI.

The chain has TRBV3-1 (or the pseudogene TRBV3-2) and TRBJ2-5, with D maybe TRBD1 (5 bases). CDR1 LGHDT and CDR2 YNNKEL come from the germline V gene (reference sequence). V lost 4 bases, J lost 5 bases, and 8 bases lay in between. The CDR3 runs 12 residues. CDR3 nucleotide sequence: TGTGCCAGCAGCCCAAACAGGGAGACCCAGTACTTC. Translated: CASSPNRETQYF.

V usage is TRBV9 and J usage is TRBJ2-7; 8 bases are a match to TRBD2. Germline CDR1 reads SGDLS; CDR2 reads YYNGEE. The CDR3 is 14 residues long. V lost 4 bases and J lost 4; bases outside the gene matches: 7. CDR3 amino acids: CASSPGGVLYEQYF. CDR3 bases: TGTGCCAGCAGCCCGGGGGGGGTACTTTACGAGCAGTACTTC. Together with reference TRBV9 and TRBJ2-7, the CDR3 gives the full variable domain: DSGVTQTPKHLITATGQRVTLRCSPRSGDLSVYWYQQSLDQGLQFLIQYYNGEERAKGNILERFSAQQFPDLHSELNLSSLELGDSALYFCASSPGGVLYEQYFGPGTRLTVT.

V gene TRBV3-1 (or the pseudogene TRBV3-2) combines with J gene TRBJ1-2, with D perhaps TRBD1 (5 bases). The germline gives CDR1 LGHDT, CDR2 YNNKEL (reference sequence). CDR3 length equals 14 residues. The germline V and J ends were trimmed by 1 base and 8 bases, with 14 bases remaining between them. The CDR3 spells CASSQGWGRKGYTF. Written as DNA, the CDR3 is TGTGCCAGCAGCCAAGGGTGGGGGAGGAAGGGCTACACCTTC.

The genes are TRBV6-5 and TRBJ1-1; no reliable D call. V lost 6 bases to trimming and J lost 5 bases, with 13 bases between them. This CDR3 is 13 amino acids long. Germline V gives CDR1 MNHEY, CDR2 SVGAGI. CDR3 sequence: CASSSRRGTEAFF. CDR3 in DNA: TGTGCCAGCAGCTCTCGACGAGGAACTGAAGCTTTCTTT.

V gene TRBV5-1 combines with J gene TRBJ2-1; unclear D gene. Per germline, CDR1 SGHRS and CDR2 YFSETQ. Trimming stripped 3 bases from V and 4 bases from J, with 5 bases between. The CDR3 sequence is 12 residues long. The CDR3 nucleotides read TGCGCCAGCAGCTCACTTTACAATGAGCAGTTCTTC. This gives the protein CASSSLYNEQFF.

The V call is TRBV6-2 or TRBV6-3, the J call TRBJ1-1, with a weak D call TRBD1 (6 bases). The CDR3 runs 13 residues. The V gene lost 2 bases and the J gene lost 4 bases, with 8 bases spanning the gap. Germline V gene data show CDR1 as MNHEY and CDR2 as SVGEGT. This chain's CDR3 is CASSYVQGTEAFF. The DNA of the CDR3 is TGTGCCAGCAGTTACGTACAGGGCACTGAAGCTTTCTTT.

This rearrangement joins TRBV6-5 to TRBJ2-1; 10 bases map to TRBD2. With V trimmed by 0 bases and J by 4 bases, 3 bases remained unmatched. The germline CDR1 and CDR2 sequences are MNHEY and SVGAGI. The length of the CDR3 is 16 residues. CDR3 coding DNA: TGTGCCAGCAGTTACTCGATTAGCGGGGGGTACAATGAGCAGTTCTTC. It codes for CASSYSISGGYNEQFF.

V is TRBV20-1 and J is TRBJ1-1, with 8 bases aligning to TRBD1. CDR1 is DFQATT, CDR2 SNEGSKA, per germline (reference sequence). V shed 7 bases and J 8 bases; nucleotides not matched to a gene: 6. CDR3 length equals 11 residues. The CDR3, as DNA: TGCAGTGGCCCGGACAGGGTCGAAGCTTTCTTT. Protein sequence: CSGPDRVEAFF.

The chain links TRBV7-2 to TRBJ1-1; D might be TRBD1 (5 bases). Looked up from germline, CDR1 is SGHTA and CDR2 is FQGNSA. The CDR3 runs 14 residues. V was cut by 2 bases and J by 1 base, with 8 bases left in between. CDR3 DNA sequence: TGTGCCAGCAGCTTATCCGGGGCGAACACTGAAGCTTTCTTT. Translated: CASSLSGANTEAFF.

The chain uses TRBV2 and TRBJ2-3; D ambiguous. The V end lost 6 bases, the J end lost 1 base, and 5 bases lay between the germline ends. Germline V gives CDR1 SNHLY, CDR2 FYNNEI. The CDR3 runs 12 residues. The CDR3: CASRLGTDTQYF. CDR3 DNA sequence: TGTGCCAGCAGGCTGGGCACAGATACGCAGTATTTT.

The chain carries TRBV28 and TRBJ1-1; D not resolved. The V gene's germline CDR1 is MDHEN and CDR2 SYDVKM. V gave up 6 bases and J gave up 7 bases, with 9 bases separating them. This CDR3 has 11 amino acids. Here the CDR3 DNA reads TGTGCCAGCAGAACGATGAATGAAGCTTTCTTT. Translating gives CASRTMNEAFF.